What follows describes a single TCR beta chain. Sequencing was performed with immunoSEQ multiplex PCR; in TCRdb, only in-frame clones are kept and a portion is missing. The profile shows 130,000 or so clones, 75% to 95% of them singletons. This sample is drawn from a study of control samples from healthy donors and cancer patients. Trimming removed 3 bases at V and 8 bases at J, with 14 bases between. In germline, CDR1 is MGHRA, CDR2 YSYEKL. There are 15 residues in the CDR3. Sequences were obtained from blood. The rearrangement links TRBV4-1 to TRBJ1-6; D ambiguous. The sequence was collected from a man aged 35-49 years in good health. CDR3 protein: CASSHLGEFDSPLHF. DNA for the CDR3: TGCGCCAGCAGCCACCTAGGAGAATTTGATTCACCCCTCCACTTT.